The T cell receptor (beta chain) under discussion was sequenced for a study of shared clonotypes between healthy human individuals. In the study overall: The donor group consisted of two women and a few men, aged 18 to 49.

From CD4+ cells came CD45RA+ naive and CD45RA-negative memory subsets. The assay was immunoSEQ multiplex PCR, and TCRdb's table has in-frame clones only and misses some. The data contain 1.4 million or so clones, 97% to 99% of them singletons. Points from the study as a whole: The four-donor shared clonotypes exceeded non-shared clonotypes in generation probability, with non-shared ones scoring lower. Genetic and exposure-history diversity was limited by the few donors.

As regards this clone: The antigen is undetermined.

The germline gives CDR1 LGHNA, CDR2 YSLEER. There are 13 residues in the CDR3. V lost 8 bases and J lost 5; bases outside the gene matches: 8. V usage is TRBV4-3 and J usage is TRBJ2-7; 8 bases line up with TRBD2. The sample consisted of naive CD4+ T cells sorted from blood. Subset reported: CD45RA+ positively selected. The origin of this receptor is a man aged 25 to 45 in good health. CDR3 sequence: CASALAERDEQYF. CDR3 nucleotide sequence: TGCGCCAGCGCACTAGCGGAGAGGGACGAGCAGTACTTC.